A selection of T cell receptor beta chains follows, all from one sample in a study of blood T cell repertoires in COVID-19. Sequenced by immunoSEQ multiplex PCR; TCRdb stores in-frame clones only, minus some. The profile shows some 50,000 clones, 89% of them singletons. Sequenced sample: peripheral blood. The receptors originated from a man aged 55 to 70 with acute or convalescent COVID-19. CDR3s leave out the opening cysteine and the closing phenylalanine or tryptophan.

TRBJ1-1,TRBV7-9,ASSLWAGTLNTEAF
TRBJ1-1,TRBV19,ASSTRAGPGTEAF
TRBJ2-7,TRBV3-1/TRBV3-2,ASSQVGSRDSYEQY
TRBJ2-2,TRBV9,ASSVVPGEVTGELF
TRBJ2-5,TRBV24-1,ATSDLGGAEETQY
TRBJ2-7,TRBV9,ASSGPERGTYEQY
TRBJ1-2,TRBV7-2,ASSSTATAGQGSGYT
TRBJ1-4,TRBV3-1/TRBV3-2,ASSETGWNEKLF
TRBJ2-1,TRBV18,ASSLQVVGLAGSNEQF
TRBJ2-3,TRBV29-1,SVKGGMAESTDTQY
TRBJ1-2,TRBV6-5,ASSYGTGNYGYT
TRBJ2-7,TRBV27,ASSQGQGIAYEQY
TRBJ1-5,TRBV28,ASSPRTGLRNQPQH
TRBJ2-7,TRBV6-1,ASSRDRAYYEQY
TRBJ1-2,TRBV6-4,AKTGGASYT
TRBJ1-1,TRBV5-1,ASSHPGQGTEAF
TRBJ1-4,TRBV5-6,ASFSVAENEKLF
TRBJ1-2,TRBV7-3,ASSRDGASLGYT
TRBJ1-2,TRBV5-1,ASSSPRQGGLDSNYGYT
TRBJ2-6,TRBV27,ASSLFGQGVPANVLT
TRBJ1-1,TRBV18,ASSPGSGVEAF
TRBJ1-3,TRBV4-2,ASSQASGLLGSGNTIY
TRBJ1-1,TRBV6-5,ASSAGTEAF
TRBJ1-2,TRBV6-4,ASRIRTGPPQYGYT
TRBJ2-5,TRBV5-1,ASSLGGAQETQY
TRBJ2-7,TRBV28,ASTPGRSYEQY
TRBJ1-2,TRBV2,ASSVRTANGYT
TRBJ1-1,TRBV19,ASSMSWGGTEAF
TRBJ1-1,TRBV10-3,AISRQGSTEAF
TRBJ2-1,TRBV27,ASSPRGDIGRAQF
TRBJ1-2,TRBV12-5,ASGLDREAGYT
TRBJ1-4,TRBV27,ASSLLGQGATNEKLF
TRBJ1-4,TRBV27,ASSPLWAGGEKLF
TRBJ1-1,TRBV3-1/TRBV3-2,ASSPGGNTEAF
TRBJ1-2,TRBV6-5,ASIGQTNGYT